Following are 20 T cell receptor beta chains from one sample sequenced in a study of beta chain features in type 1 diabetes. Every isolated RNA sample was fully reverse transcribed, so sequencing captured expressed TCRB transcripts. The method was immunoSEQ multiplex PCR; TCRdb's version includes in-frame clones alone and lacks a portion of them. The sample lists 350,000 to 400,000 clones; more than 13% were seen once. Sequencing used naive CD4+ T cells from blood. These receptors all come from a woman aged 18-29 years in good health.

The chain joins TRBV30 to TRBJ1-5; D may be TRBD1 (5 bases). The V end was cut by 3 bases, the J end by 3 bases, with 18 bases between. Germline V gene lookup returns CDR1 GTSNPN and CDR2 SVGIG (reference sequence). CDR3 length: 16 amino acids. CDR3 loop: CAWSATGGVSNQPQHF. The CDR3 bases are TGTGCCTGGAGCGCCACGGGAGGGGTGTCCAATCAGCCCCAGCATTTT.

The chain employs TRBV18 and TRBJ1-5; TRBD1 is a possible D gene (6 bases). The CDR3 sequence is 15 residues long. Germline V gene data show CDR1 as KGHSH and CDR2 as LQKENI. Trimming removed 2 bases from V and 1 base from J, with 9 bases in between. CDR3 nucleotides: TGTGCCAGCTCACCAGGGGGCTCGAGCAATCAGCCCCAGCATTTT. This codes for CASSPGGSSNQPQHF. Looking up the rest from reference TRBV18 and TRBJ1-5 gives the full variable domain: NAGVMQNPRHLVRRRGQEARLRCSPMKGHSHVYWYRQLPEEGLKFMVYLQKENIIDESGMPKERFSAEFPKEGPSILRIQQVVRGDSAAYFCASSPGGSSNQPQHFGDGTRLSIL.

This chain uses TRBV29-1 with TRBJ2-2, with D perhaps TRBD1 (5 bases). Trimming left V 4 bases short and J 4 bases short, with 13 bases between. Looked up from germline, CDR1 is SQVTM and CDR2 is ANQGSEA. There are 14 residues in the CDR3. The CDR3 region is CSVVGRDSTGELFF. CDR3 DNA sequence: TGCAGCGTTGTCGGCAGGGATTCCACCGGGGAGCTGTTTTTT.

The chain is built from TRBV27 and TRBJ2-7, with 16 bases identical to TRBD2. CDR3 size: 15 residues. CDR1 and CDR2 from the germline V gene are MNHEY and SMNVEV (reference sequence). V was clipped by 6 bases and J by 12 bases; unmatched bases: 11. The CDR3, as DNA: TGTGCCAGCAGCACCACCGGGACTAGCGGGAGGGCCTGGTACTTC. Protein: CASSTTGTSGRAWYF.

This chain links TRBV5-1 with TRBJ2-1; a possible D gene is TRBD2 (6 bases). V was trimmed by 4 bases and J by 0 bases, leaving 8 bases between them. The CDR3 is 14 residues long. Germline V gene data show CDR1 as SGHRS and CDR2 as YFSETQ. The CDR3 DNA reads as TGCGCCAGCAGCCGGACTAACTCCTACAATGAGCAGTTCTTC. Translating gives CASSRTNSYNEQFF. The whole variable domain, filled in from reference TRBV5-1 and TRBJ2-1, reads KAGVTQTPRYLIKTRGQQVTLSCSPISGHRSVSWYQQTPGQGLQFLFEYFSETQRNKGNFPGRFSGRQFSNSRSEMNVSTLELGDSALYLCASSRTNSYNEQFFGPGTRLTVL.

The chain links TRBV5-4 to TRBJ2-1; TRBD2 might be the D (5 bases). Germline lookup yields CDR1 SGHNT and CDR2 YYREEE (reference sequence). The CDR3 runs to 17 residues. Trimming cost V 0 bases and J 0 bases, with 13 bases left between them. This CDR3 reads CASSLGNPADSYNEQFF. CDR3 nucleotide sequence: TGTGCCAGCAGCTTGGGGAACCCAGCGGACTCCTACAATGAGCAGTTCTTC.

This CDR3 is CASSLVDIPYEQYF. Written as DNA, the CDR3 is TGTGCCAGCAGCTTGGTGGACATCCCTTACGAGCAGTACTTC. This chain joins TRBV5-4 and TRBJ2-7; the D gene is possibly TRBD1 (5 bases). This CDR3 is built from 14 residues. Germline CDR1 reads SGHNT; CDR2 reads YYREEE (reference sequence). V gave up 0 bases and J gave up 4 bases, with 11 bases separating them. The full variable domain, completed using reference TRBV5-4 and TRBJ2-7, is ETGVTQSPTHLIKTRGQQVTLRCSSQSGHNTVSWYQQALGQGPQFIFQYYREEENGRGNFPPRFSGLQFPNYSSELNVNALELDDSALYLCASSLVDIPYEQYFGPGTRLTVT.

The genes are TRBV15 and TRBJ2-7; TRBD1 aligns across 8 bases. Trimming took 1 base from V and 3 from J; bases not matched to a gene: 2. The CDR3 spans 14 residues. CDR1 and CDR2 from the germline V gene are LNHNV and YYDKDF (reference sequence). CDR3 bases: TGTGCCACCAGCAGAGGCACAGGGGGCTACGAGCAGTACTTC. Protein product: CATSRGTGGYEQYF.

The V gene is TRBV9, the J gene TRBJ2-1; the D is unclear. V was trimmed by 3 bases and J by 4 bases, leaving 11 bases between them. This CDR3 spans 14 amino acids. Germline CDR1 and CDR2: SGDLS and YYNGEE. The CDR3 DNA follows: TGTGCCAGCAGCGGACTGATTAATTACAATGAGCAGTTCTTC. Translating it yields CASSGLINYNEQFF.

The J gene is TRBJ2-7, the V gene TRBV7-9; D might be TRBD2 (6 bases). Trimming took off 2 bases at V and 0 bases at J, with 11 bases between the two ends. In germline, CDR1 is SEHNR, CDR2 FQNEAQ (reference sequence). The CDR3 has 15 amino acids. In DNA form, the CDR3 reads TGTGCCAGCAGCTTACTTCTAGCGAGCTCCTACGAGCAGTACTTC. This encodes CASSLLLASSYEQYF.

CDR3 loop: CASSLFGGYEQYF. CDR3 bases: TGTGCCAGCAGCCTCTTCGGAGGATACGAGCAGTACTTC. The chain links TRBV6-5 to TRBJ2-7; D might be TRBD2 (5 bases). Germline V lookup: CDR1 MNHEY, CDR2 SVGAGI. The CDR3 sequence is 13 residues long. V dropped 6 bases and J dropped 4 bases, with 13 bases sitting between them.

The sample holds a few counts of this clone. V is TRBV15 and J is TRBJ1-5; the match to TRBD1 covers 8 bases. V dropped 1 base and J dropped 6; count of bases not matched to a gene: 14. CDR3 length: 18 residues. Per germline, CDR1 LNHNV and CDR2 YYDKDF (reference sequence). CDR3 DNA sequence: TGTGCCACCAGCAGAGTTTCGGTTCAGGGGGCATTGGGTCAGCCCCAGCATTTT. Translation gives CATSRVSVQGALGQPQHF.

The V gene is TRBV10-3, the J gene TRBJ2-1, with 7 bases fitting TRBD1. The CDR3 covers 14 residues. Germline-derived CDR1 and CDR2 are ENHRY and SYGVKD. The J segment lost 2 bases and the V segment lost 4 bases, leaving 2 bases of the junction unmatched. The CDR3 DNA is TGTGCCATCAGTGGTGGACAGGCCTACAATGAGCAGTTCTTC. Translation gives CAISGGQAYNEQFF.

This clone was recorded a few times. The chain employs TRBV6-5 and TRBJ2-5, with TRBD1 matching 11 bases. Germline loops: CDR1 MNHEY, CDR2 SVGAGI. V lost 6 bases to trimming and J lost 2 bases; unmatched junction nucleotides: 5. The CDR3 consists of 15 residues. Here the CDR3 DNA reads TGTGCCAGCAGGCCCCGGGACAGGGGGCAAGAGACCCAGTACTTC. Translating it yields CASRPRDRGQETQYF.

The chain has TRBV4-2 and TRBJ1-5, with TRBD1 as a possible D gene (6 bases). V lost 2 bases and J lost 5, with 13 bases in between. This CDR3 region has 15 residues. Germline-derived CDR1 and CDR2 are LGHNA and YNFKEQ. The CDR3 nucleotides read TGTGCCAGCAGCCAAACTCGGCGGACAGATCAGCCCCAGCATTTT. It translates to CASSQTRRTDQPQHF.

The table lists this clone with a few counts. The chain has TRBV7-3 and TRBJ2-1; 9 nucleotides agree with TRBD2. The V gene's germline CDR1 is SGHTA and CDR2 FQGTGA. J gave up 4 bases and V 2 bases, and 3 bases lay outside the gene matches. The CDR3 is 15 residues long. The CDR3 region is CASSLRSGGYNEQFF. CDR3 DNA sequence: TGTGCCAGCAGCTTACGTAGCGGGGGATACAATGAGCAGTTCTTC.

The sample holds a few counts of this clone. The rearrangement uses TRBV14 and TRBJ1-2; 7 bases align to TRBD1. Germline CDR1 and CDR2: SGHDN and FVKESK. With 4 bases clipped from V and 3 bases from J, the junction kept 14 bases outside the gene matches. This CDR3 is 17 amino acids long. The CDR3 nucleotides read TGTGCCAGCAGCCCCCGGGGACAGTGGGCAAAGGACTATGGCTACACCTTC. Protein sequence: CASSPRGQWAKDYGYTF.

The genes are TRBV11-1 and TRBJ1-2; D is perhaps TRBD1 (6 bases). The CDR3 runs 15 residues. With 2 bases removed from V and 4 bases from J, the gap between germline ends came to 14 bases. Germline CDR1 SGHAT, CDR2 FQDESV (reference sequence). Written as DNA, the CDR3 is TGTGCCAGCAGCTTACCTTTGACAGGTCTCTATGGCTACACCTTC. Translated, it gives CASSLPLTGLYGYTF.

J is TRBJ2-7 and V is TRBV28, with 8 bases lining up with TRBD1. The V and J ends lost 6 bases and 3 bases, in that order; junction bases with no gene match: 4. The CDR3 is 13 residues long. Germline CDR1 MDHEN, CDR2 SYDVKM. CDR3 DNA: TGTGCCAGCAGGGGGGGACAGGACTACGAGCAGTACTTC. It specifies CASRGGQDYEQYF.

This clone was picked up a small number of times. The chain employs TRBV10-3 and TRBJ1-1; TRBD1 might be the D (5 bases). With 3 bases removed from V and 3 bases from J, the gap between germline ends came to 14 bases. Germline-derived CDR1 and CDR2 are ENHRY and SYGVKD. This CDR3 has 15 amino acids. The CDR3 nucleotides read TGTGCCATCAGTGATCGGGGGATCCTGGACACTGAAGCTTTCTTT. It yields the protein CAISDRGILDTEAFF.